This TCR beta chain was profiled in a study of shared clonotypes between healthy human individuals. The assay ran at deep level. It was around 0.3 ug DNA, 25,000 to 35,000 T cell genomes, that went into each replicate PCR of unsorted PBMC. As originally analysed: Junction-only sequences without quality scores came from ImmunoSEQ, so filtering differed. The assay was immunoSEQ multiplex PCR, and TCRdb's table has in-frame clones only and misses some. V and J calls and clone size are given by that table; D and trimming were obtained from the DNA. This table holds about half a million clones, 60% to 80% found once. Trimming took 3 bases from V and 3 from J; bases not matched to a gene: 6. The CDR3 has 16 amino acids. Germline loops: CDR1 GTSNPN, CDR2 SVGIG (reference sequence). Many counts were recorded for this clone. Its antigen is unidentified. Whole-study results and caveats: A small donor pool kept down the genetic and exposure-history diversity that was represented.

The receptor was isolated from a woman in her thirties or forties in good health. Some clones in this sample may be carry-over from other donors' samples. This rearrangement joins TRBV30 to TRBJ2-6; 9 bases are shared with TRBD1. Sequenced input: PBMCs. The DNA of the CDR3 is TGTGCCTGGAGGCCGGGACAGGGAATTGGGGCCAACGTCCTGACTTTC. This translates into CAWRPGQGIGANVLTF.